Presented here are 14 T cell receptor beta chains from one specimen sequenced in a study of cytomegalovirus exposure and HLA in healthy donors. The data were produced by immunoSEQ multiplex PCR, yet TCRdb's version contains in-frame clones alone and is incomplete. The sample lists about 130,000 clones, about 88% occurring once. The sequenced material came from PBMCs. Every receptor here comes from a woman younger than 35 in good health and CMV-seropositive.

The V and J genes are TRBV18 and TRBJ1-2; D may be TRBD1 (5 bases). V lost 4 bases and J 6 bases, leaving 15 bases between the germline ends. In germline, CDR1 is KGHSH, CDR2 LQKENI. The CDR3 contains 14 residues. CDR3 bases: TGTGCCAGCTCACAACCCGGGGGAGGTGATGGCTACACCTTC. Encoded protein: CASSQPGGGDGYTF.

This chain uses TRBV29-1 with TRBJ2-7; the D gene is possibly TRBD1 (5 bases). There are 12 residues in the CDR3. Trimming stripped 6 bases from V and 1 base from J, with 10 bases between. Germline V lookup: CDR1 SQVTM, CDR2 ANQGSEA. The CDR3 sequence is CSVLQASYEQYF. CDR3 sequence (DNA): TGCAGCGTCCTACAGGCTTCCTACGAGCAGTACTTC.

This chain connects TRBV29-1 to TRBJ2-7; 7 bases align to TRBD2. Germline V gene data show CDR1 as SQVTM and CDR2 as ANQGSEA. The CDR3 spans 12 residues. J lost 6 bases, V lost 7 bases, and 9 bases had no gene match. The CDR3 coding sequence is TGCAGCGCTCAGCGGGGCCCCCGCGAGCAGTACTTC. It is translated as CSAQRGPREQYF.

CDR3 sequence reads: CAISEEGVNTGELFF. The CDR3 DNA is TGTGCCATCAGTGAGGAGGGGGTAAACACCGGGGAGCTGTTTTTT. This rearrangement joins TRBV10-3 to TRBJ2-2; the D gene is possibly TRBD1 (6 bases). This CDR3 spans 15 amino acids. V was cut by 2 bases and J by 2 bases, with 9 bases left in between. CDR1 is ENHRY, CDR2 SYGVKD, per germline.

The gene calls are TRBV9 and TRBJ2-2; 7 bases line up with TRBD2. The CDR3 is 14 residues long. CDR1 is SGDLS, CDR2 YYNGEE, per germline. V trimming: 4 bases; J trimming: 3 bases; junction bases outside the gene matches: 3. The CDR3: CASSTGLDTGELFF. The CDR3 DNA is TGTGCCAGCAGCACCGGACTAGACACCGGGGAGCTGTTTTTT.

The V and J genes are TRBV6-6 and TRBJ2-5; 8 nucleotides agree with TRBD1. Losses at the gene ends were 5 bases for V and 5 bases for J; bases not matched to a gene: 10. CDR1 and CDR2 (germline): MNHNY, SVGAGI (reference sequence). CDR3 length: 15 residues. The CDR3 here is CASSTGQGEVETQYF. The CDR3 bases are TGTGCCAGCAGTACAGGACAGGGAGAAGTTGAGACCCAGTACTTC.

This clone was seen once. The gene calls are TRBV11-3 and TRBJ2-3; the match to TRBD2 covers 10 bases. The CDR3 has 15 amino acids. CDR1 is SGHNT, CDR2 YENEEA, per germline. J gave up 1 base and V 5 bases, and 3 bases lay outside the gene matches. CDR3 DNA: TGTGCCAGCAGCAAGGGGACTAGCGGCACAGATACGCAGTATTTT. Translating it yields CASSKGTSGTDTQYF.

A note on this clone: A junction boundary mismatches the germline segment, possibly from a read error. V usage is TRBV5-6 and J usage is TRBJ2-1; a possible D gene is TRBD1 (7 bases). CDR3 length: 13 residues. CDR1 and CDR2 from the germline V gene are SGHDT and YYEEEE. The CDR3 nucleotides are TGTGCCAGCAGCTTCGGGACAGCCTCCCGGAGGGTCTTC. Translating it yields CASSFGTASRRVF.

DNA of the CDR3: TGTGCCAGCAGCTTAGAGGCAAAAAGCTATGGCTACACCTTC. Its protein product is CASSLEAKSYGYTF. V is TRBV11-2 and J is TRBJ1-2; no clear D gene. V was cut by 0 bases and J by 4 bases, with 9 bases left in between. This CDR3 has 14 amino acids. Looked up from germline, CDR1 is SGHAT and CDR2 is FQNNGV.

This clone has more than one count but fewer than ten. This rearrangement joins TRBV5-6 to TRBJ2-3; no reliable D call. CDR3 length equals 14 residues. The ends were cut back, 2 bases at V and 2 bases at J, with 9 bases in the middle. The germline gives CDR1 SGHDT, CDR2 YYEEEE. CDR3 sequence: CASSLLTPTDTQYF. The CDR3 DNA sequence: TGTGCCAGCAGCTTACTGACTCCCACAGATACGCAGTATTTT.

The CDR3 spells CASREDRGIGNTIYF. In DNA form, the CDR3 reads TGTGCCAGCAGGGAGGACAGGGGGATAGGAAACACCATATATTTT. The chain has TRBV2 and TRBJ1-3, with TRBD1 identical over 10 bases. CDR1 and CDR2 from the germline V gene are SNHLY and FYNNEI. Losses at the gene ends were 6 bases for V and 4 bases for J; bases not matched to a gene: 6. This CDR3 is built from 15 residues.

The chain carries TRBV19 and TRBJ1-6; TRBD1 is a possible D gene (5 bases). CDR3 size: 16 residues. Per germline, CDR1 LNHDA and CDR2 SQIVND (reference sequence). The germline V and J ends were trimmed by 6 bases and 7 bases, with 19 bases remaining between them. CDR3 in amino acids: CASSESGASGNSPLHF. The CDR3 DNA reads TGTGCCAGTAGCGAATCCGGGGCTAGCGGGAATTCACCCCTCCACTTT.

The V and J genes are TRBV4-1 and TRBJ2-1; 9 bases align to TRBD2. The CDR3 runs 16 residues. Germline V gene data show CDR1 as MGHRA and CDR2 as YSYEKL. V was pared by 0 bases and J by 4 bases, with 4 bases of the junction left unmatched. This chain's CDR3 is CASSQELAGGYNEQFF. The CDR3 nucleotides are TGCGCCAGCAGCCAAGAGTTGGCGGGGGGGTACAATGAGCAGTTCTTC.

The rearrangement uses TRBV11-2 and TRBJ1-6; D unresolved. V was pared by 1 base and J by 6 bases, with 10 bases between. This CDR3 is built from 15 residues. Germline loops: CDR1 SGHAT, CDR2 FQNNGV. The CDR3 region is CASSLGTLINSPLHF. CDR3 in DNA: TGTGCCAGCAGCTTAGGGACTCTAATTAATTCACCCCTCCACTTT.